This is a list of T cell receptor beta chains from one sample in a study of response to subunit inactivated influenza vaccine. TCRdb re-analysed the RT-PCR reads in MiXCR, keeping a single row per CDR3 protein. The repertoire holds 500,000 to 600,000 distinct CDR3 sequences, with about 12% as singletons. Sequencing used PBMCs from blood, obtained on the day of vaccination. Receptor source: a man aged 50 or older who received an inactivated influenza vaccine. Both conserved end residues are part of each CDR3. The order of the fields is V gene, J gene, D gene, clone size, CDR3 DNA, CDR3 protein. The D gene is left open where the match is weak. Rows give clone size only sometimes, using once, few, many, or a class for an expanded clone.

TRBV15	TRBJ2-1	NA	NA	TGTGCCACCAGCAGAGCAATCGGAGACTACGGCTACCTCTTC	CATSRAIGDYGYLF
TRBV18	TRBJ2-1	TRBD1	many	TGTGCCAGCTCACCCACGGGACAGGTGAACAATGAGCAGTTCTTC	CASSPTGQVNNEQFF
TRBV7-2	TRBJ2-5	TRBD2	NA	TGTGCCAGCAGCTTTCTGGGTAGCGGGGTGCAAGAGACCCAGTACTTC	CASSFLGSGVQETQYF
TRBV28	TRBJ2-7	NA	many	TGTGCCACCCCCCCCCCTTACTCCTACGAGCAGTACTTC	CATPPPYSYEQYF
TRBV11-1	TRBJ2-3	NA	few	TGTGCCAGCAGCTTCAGCTTGAGGCCAGAGGATACGCAGTATTTT	CASSFSLRPEDTQYF
TRBV7-3	TRBJ2-3	TRBD2	few	TGTGCCAGCGGGGCGGGAGGGCCCACAGATACGCAGTATTTT	CASGAGGPTDTQYF
TRBV7-2	TRBJ1-5	TRBD1	NA	TGTGCCAGCAGCCCCGGGACAGTTTATCAGCCCCAGCATTTT	CASSPGTVYQPQHF
TRBV4-3	TRBJ2-7	TRBD1	NA	TGCGCCAGCAGCCAAGAACGGAACAGGGGAGACTACGAGCAGTACTTC	CASSQERNRGDYEQYF
TRBV19	TRBJ1-4	TRBD1	NA	TGTGCCAGTAGTGGACCGGGACAGGGAAATGAAAAACTGTTTTTT	CASSGPGQGNEKLFF
TRBV4-3	TRBJ2-3	TRBD1	NA	TGCGCCAGCAGCCAATTGACAGGGTCAGATACGCAGTATTTT	CASSQLTGSDTQYF
TRBV28	TRBJ1-5	TRBD1	few	TGTGCCAGCAAAGGACAGGGGGCCCGGAATCAGCCCCAGCATTTT	CASKGQGARNQPQHF
TRBV11-2	TRBJ2-5	TRBD2	NA	TGTGCCACCTCACAACTAGCGGGGGGGTTCCCAGCACAGGAGACCCAGTACTTC	CATSQLAGGFPAQETQYF
TRBV28	TRBJ2-7	NA	few	TGTGCCAGCAGTTTATTTGTAGGGGCCGACGAGCAGTACTTC	CASSLFVGADEQYF
TRBV20-1	TRBJ1-2	NA	many	TGCAGTCCGAGACAGCCCTCTTATCACACCTTC	CSPRQPSYHTF
TRBV4-2	TRBJ1-2	NA	NA	TGTGCCAGCAGCCAAGATCTGCGGGGATTCGGCTACACCTTC	CASSQDLRGFGYTF
TRBV4-3	TRBJ2-3	TRBD2	few	TGCGCCAGCAGCCAAGATTGGATGGGGACTAGCCCCAGCACAGATACGCAGTATTTT	CASSQDWMGTSPSTDTQYF
TRBV7-9	TRBJ2-3	TRBD2	NA	TGTGCCAGCAGCTTTGCGGTGGGGGGAGGGACAGATACGCAGTATTTT	CASSFAVGGGTDTQYF
TRBV21-1	TRBJ2-1	NA	few	TGTGCCAGCAGCAAATCGGGGGAAGGGACCTACAATGAGCAGTTCTTC	CASSKSGEGTYNEQFF
TRBV3-1	TRBJ1-5	TRBD1	NA	TGTGCCAGCAGCCACACAGGGGGAAGGCAGCCCCAGCATTTT	CASSHTGGRQPQHF
TRBV4-3	TRBJ2-4	NA	few	TGCGCCAGCAGCCAAGATCCGGGAACCAAAAACATTCAGTACTTC	CASSQDPGTKNIQYF
TRBV11-2	TRBJ2-5	NA	NA	TGTGCCAGCAGCCACGGAAACCAAGAGACCCAGTACTTC	CASSHGNQETQYF
TRBV4-1	TRBJ1-5	NA	NA	TGCGCCAGCAGCTTCAACCAGGGGCAGCCCCAGCATTTT	CASSFNQGQPQHF
TRBV10-3	TRBJ2-1	NA	few	TGTGCCATCAGTGAGTCCGGGACTCCGAGGGACAATGAGCAGTTCTTC	CAISESGTPRDNEQFF
TRBV29-1	TRBJ1-2	NA	many	TGCAGCGTTGAAGAGTGGGTGAAGGGAGTGGGGTCCTATGGCTACACCTTC	CSVEEWVKGVGSYGYTF